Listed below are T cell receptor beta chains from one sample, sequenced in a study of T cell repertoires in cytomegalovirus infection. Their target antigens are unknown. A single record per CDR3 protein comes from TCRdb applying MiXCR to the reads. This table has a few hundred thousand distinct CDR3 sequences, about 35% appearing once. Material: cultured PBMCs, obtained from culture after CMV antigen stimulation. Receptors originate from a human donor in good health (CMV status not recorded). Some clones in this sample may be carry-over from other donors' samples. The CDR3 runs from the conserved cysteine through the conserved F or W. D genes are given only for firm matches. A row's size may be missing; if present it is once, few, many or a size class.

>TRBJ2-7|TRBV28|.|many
TGTGCCAGCAGTCGAGGACCCTACGAGCAGTACTTC
CASSRGPYEQYF
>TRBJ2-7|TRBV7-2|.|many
TGTGCCAGCAGCTCAGACAGGAGCTCCTACGAGCAGTACTTC
CASSSDRSSYEQYF
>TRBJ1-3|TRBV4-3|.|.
TGCGCCAGCAGCCATCCGAATTACTCTGGAAACACCATATATTTT
CASSHPNYSGNTIYF
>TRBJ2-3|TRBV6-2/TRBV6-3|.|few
TGTGCCAGCAGTTACTGGGTTGAGAGGGTTGCTACAGATACGCAGTATTTT
CASSYWVERVATDTQYF
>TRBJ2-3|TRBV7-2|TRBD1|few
TGTGCCAGCAGCTCAGACTACAGGGGTTCCACAGATACGCAGTATTTT
CASSSDYRGSTDTQYF
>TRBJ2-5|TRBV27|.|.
TGTGCCAGCAGTTTATATCCTCAAGAGACCCAGTACTTC
CASSLYPQETQYF
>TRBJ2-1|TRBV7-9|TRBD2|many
TGTGCCAGCAGCACGACGAGGGGCGGGAGAGTGAATGAGCAGTTCTTC
CASSTTRGGRVNEQFF
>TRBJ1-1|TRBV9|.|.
TGTGCCAGCAGCTCTTCGACACAGGGGAACACTGAAGCTTTCTTT
CASSSSTQGNTEAFF
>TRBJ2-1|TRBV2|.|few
TGTGCCAGCAGTGAAGGCCAGCTAATAGGAAATGAGCAGTTCTTC
CASSEGQLIGNEQFF
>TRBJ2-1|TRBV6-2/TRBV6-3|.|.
TGTGCCAGCAGGCGGCGCTGGGGGGAGAGTCGGAATGAGCAGTTCTTC
CASRRRWGESRNEQFF
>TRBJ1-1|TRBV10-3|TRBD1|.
TGTGCCATCAGTGACTCCCGGACAGGGGGAAACACTGAAGCTTTCTTT
CAISDSRTGGNTEAFF
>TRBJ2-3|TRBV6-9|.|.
TGTGCCAGCAGTTCGCCAGGGGTTAAAGGAGATACGCAGTATTTT
CASSSPGVKGDTQYF
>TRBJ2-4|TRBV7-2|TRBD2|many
TGTGCCAGCAGCATAAGCGGGGGAGAAAACATTCAGTACTTC
CASSISGGENIQYF
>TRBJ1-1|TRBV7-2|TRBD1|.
TGTGCCAGCACAGCAGGGGGTTCAAACACTGAAGCTTTCTTT
CASTAGGSNTEAFF
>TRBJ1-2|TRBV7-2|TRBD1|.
TGTGCCAGCAGCTCCTCAGGGGGAGGCTACACCTTC
CASSSSGGGYTF
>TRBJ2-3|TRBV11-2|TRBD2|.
TGTGCCAGCAGCTTTCGGACTAGCGGGAGACAAGGAGATACGCAGTATTTT
CASSFRTSGRQGDTQYF
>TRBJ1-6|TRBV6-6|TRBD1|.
TGTGCCAGCAGCCGCGGACAGGGGATAGAGGGATCACCCCTCCACTTT
CASSRGQGIEGSPLHF
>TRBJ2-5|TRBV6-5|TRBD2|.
TGTGCCAGCACCAACGGGGCGGGGGGAGAGACCCAGTACTTC
CASTNGAGGETQYF
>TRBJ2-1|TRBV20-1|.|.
TGCAGTGCTAGAGGTCTTGGGGGGTCCAATGAGCAGTTCTTC
CSARGLGGSNEQFF
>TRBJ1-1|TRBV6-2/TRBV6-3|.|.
TGTGCCAGCAGTCCCTACTTCGGGATGAACACTGAAGCTTTCTTT
CASSPYFGMNTEAFF
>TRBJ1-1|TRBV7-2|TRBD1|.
TGTGCCAGCCGCCGGGGACAGGGACACACTGAAGCTTTCTTT
CASRRGQGHTEAFF
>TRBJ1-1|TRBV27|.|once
TGTGCCAGCAGTTTCTCTGCCAGAACTGAAGCTTTCTTT
CASSFSARTEAFF
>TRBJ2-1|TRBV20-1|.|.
TGCAGTGCTAGAGATCGGTTCAGAGGGGGTGAGCAGTTCTTC
CSARDRFRGGEQFF
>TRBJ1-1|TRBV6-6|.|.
TGTGCCAGCAGCCAGGCCGGGCTCAACACTGAAGCTTTCTTT
CASSQAGLNTEAFF
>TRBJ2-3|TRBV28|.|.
TGTGCCAGCAGTTCCGGAGATGGGATCCCAGATACGCAGTATTTT
CASSSGDGIPDTQYF
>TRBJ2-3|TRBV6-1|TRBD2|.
TGTGCCAGCAGTCGAACTAGCGCTTATTTCACAGATACGCAGTATTTT
CASSRTSAYFTDTQYF
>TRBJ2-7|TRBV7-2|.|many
TGTGCCAGCAGCTTAGAGGGCCTCTCCTACGAGCAGTACTTC
CASSLEGLSYEQYF
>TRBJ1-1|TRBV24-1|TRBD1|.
TGTGCCACCAGTGATTCGGGACAGGGCCGAACTGAAGCTTTCTTT
CATSDSGQGRTEAFF
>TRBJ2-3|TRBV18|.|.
TGTGCCAGCTCACCTGATATGAGTACAGATACGCAGTATTTT
CASSPDMSTDTQYF
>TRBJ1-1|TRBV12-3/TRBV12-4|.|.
TGTGCCAGCAGTTTTTTTGGGCTCCCTGAAGCTTTCTTT
CASSFFGLPEAFF
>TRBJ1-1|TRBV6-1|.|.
TGTGCCAGCAGTTCCCCCCTCCTTAAAGCTTTCTTT
CASSSPLLKAFF
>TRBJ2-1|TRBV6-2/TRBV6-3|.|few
TGTGCCAGCAGTTACATTAACGCCCAAAATGAGCAGTTCTTC
CASSYINAQNEQFF